The T cell receptor beta chain under discussion was sequenced for a study of blood T cell repertoires in COVID-19. Whole-study context: From T cells, B-cell-depleted T cells, or PBMCs came the material, which was cDNA or gDNA.

Sequencing used immunoSEQ multiplex PCR; TCRdb keeps in-frame clones, though not all of them. The sample has some 100,000 clones, roughly 79% seen once. In germline, CDR1 is MDHEN, CDR2 SYDVKM. V was pared by 8 bases and J by 0 bases, with 11 bases between. The CDR3 consists of 14 residues. V gene TRBV28 combines with J gene TRBJ1-5; TRBD1 might be the D (6 bases). Sequences were obtained from peripheral blood. The sequence was collected from a woman between 70 and 85 years old with acute or convalescent COVID-19. The CDR3 here is CASLTGLSNQPQHF. In nucleotides, the CDR3 is TGTGCCAGCCTTACAGGGCTTAGCAATCAGCCCCAGCATTTT.